This is a list of T cell receptor beta chains from one sample in a study of T cell responses to AZD1222 COVID-19 vaccine. The repertoire was sequenced with immunoSEQ multiplex PCR; TCRdb's copy has only in-frame clones and lacks some. Of some 150,000 clones in the sample, 88% were seen once. The sample here was peripheral blood, taken on day 0 of AZD1222 vaccination. The receptors shown here come from an adult in good health. Both conserved end residues are part of each CDR3. D genes are given only for firm matches. Clone size is not always given. Where it is, it says once, few, many or a class for expanded clones.

j_gene	d_gene	abundance	v_gene	CDR3aa	CDR3nt
TRBJ2-2	NA	once	TRBV15	CAAGTPNTGELFF	TGTGCCGCGGGGACACCTAACACCGGGGAGCTGTTTTTT
TRBJ1-2	TRBD1	NA	TRBV6-5	CASRQGTYGYTF	TGTGCCAGTAGACAGGGCACCTATGGCTACACCTTC
TRBJ2-7	NA	NA	TRBV12-3/TRBV12-4	CASSLLGPGEQYF	TGTGCCAGCAGTTTATTGGGCCCGGGCGAGCAGTACTTC
TRBJ1-3	NA	NA	TRBV7-2	CASSLGTGNTIYF	TGTGCCAGCAGTCTAGGGACTGGAAACACCATATATTTT
TRBJ1-3	NA	NA	TRBV9	CASSVWGADTIYF	TGTGCCAGCAGCGTCTGGGGAGCAGACACCATATATTTT
TRBJ1-5	NA	NA	TRBV19	CASSIRDSNQPQHF	TGTGCCAGTAGTATCCGGGACAGCAATCAGCCCCAGCATTTT
TRBJ2-5	NA	NA	TRBV7-7	CASSLQAGTQRTQYF	TGTGCCAGCAGCTTACAGGCCGGGACCCAAAGGACCCAGTACTTC
TRBJ1-2	TRBD1	NA	TRBV7-7	CASSLVDDRVRGYTF	TGTGCTAGCAGCTTAGTGGACGACAGGGTCCGCGGCTACACCTTC
TRBJ1-5	TRBD1	NA	TRBV5-1	CASTLTGGPDQPQHF	TGCGCCAGCACCCTCACAGGGGGCCCCGATCAGCCCCAGCATTTT
TRBJ1-5	NA	NA	TRBV2	CASRDSLSNQPQHF	TGTGCCAGCAGGGACAGCCTGAGCAATCAGCCCCAGCATTTT
TRBJ1-5	NA	NA	TRBV3-1/TRBV3-2	CASSQVRGAQPQHF	TGTGCCAGCAGCCAAGTTAGAGGGGCTCAGCCCCAGCATTTT
TRBJ1-1	NA	few	TRBV29-1	CSVEGRMNTEAFF	TGCAGCGTTGAAGGGCGGATGAACACTGAAGCTTTCTTT
TRBJ2-7	TRBD2	few	TRBV7-2	CASSFRGGRDEQYF	TGTGCCAGCAGCTTCCGGGGGGGCCGGGACGAGCAGTACTTC
TRBJ1-2	NA	NA	TRBV6-1	CASSEQGGYYGYTF	TGTGCCAGCAGTGAACAGGGAGGATACTATGGCTACACCTTC
TRBJ2-7	TRBD1	NA	TRBV20-1	CSATGQGGQYF	TGCAGTGCGACAGGACAGGGCGGGCAGTACTTC
TRBJ1-5	NA	NA	TRBV5-4	CASSPDMGRPQHF	TGTGCCAGCAGCCCCGATATGGGCCGGCCCCAGCATTTT
TRBJ1-6	TRBD1	NA	TRBV30	CAWSLLDRGGSPLHF	TGTGCCTGGTCCCTCTTGGACAGGGGAGGGTCACCCCTCCACTTT
TRBJ2-3	NA	NA	TRBV6-5	CASSPRFTDTQYF	TGTGCCAGCAGTCCCAGGTTTACAGATACGCAGTATTTT
TRBJ2-7	TRBD1	NA	TRBV7-2	CASSFTGGSYEQYF	TGTGCCAGCAGCTTCACAGGGGGGTCCTACGAGCAGTACTTC
TRBJ1-1	NA	NA	TRBV3-1/TRBV3-2	CASSQADRYTEAFF	TGTGCCAGCAGCCAAGCCGACAGATACACTGAAGCTTTCTTT
TRBJ2-7	NA	few	TRBV7-8	CASSLDGTFYEQYF	TGTGCCAGCAGCTTAGACGGGACCTTCTACGAGCAGTACTTC
TRBJ2-7	NA	once	TRBV1	CTSRPRGAGFDEQYF	TGCACCAGCAGGCCTAGGGGGGCAGGGTTCGACGAGCAGTACTTC
TRBJ2-2	TRBD1	NA	TRBV29-1	CSVGGTGNTGELFF	TGCAGCGTAGGGGGGACAGGGAACACCGGGGAGCTGTTTTTT
TRBJ1-3	NA	NA	TRBV19	CASTRDSSSGNTIYF	TGTGCCAGTACCCGTGACAGCAGCTCTGGAAACACCATATATTTT
TRBJ1-3	NA	NA	TRBV5-1	CASSISGASTGNTIYF	TGCGCCAGCAGCATTTCAGGGGCGAGCACTGGAAACACCATATATTTT
TRBJ1-5	TRBD1	once	TRBV19	CATFGTGLNQPQHF	TGTGCCACCTTTGGGACAGGGTTGAATCAGCCCCAGCATTTT
TRBJ1-5	TRBD1	NA	TRBV2	CASSWTGGPYNQPQHF	TGTGCCAGCAGCTGGACAGGGGGCCCTTACAATCAGCCCCAGCATTTT
TRBJ2-3	NA	NA	TRBV5-4	CASRKDQNTDTQYF	TGTGCCAGCAGAAAGGACCAAAACACAGATACGCAGTATTTT
TRBJ2-7	NA	NA	TRBV18	CASSPGGTRSGYEQYF	TGTGCCAGCTCACCGGGGGGTACGCGCTCAGGGTACGAGCAGTACTTC
TRBJ2-1	NA	few	TRBV5-8	CASSQVREQFF	TGTGCCAGCAGCCAAGTTCGGGAGCAGTTCTTC
TRBJ1-4	NA	once	TRBV6-2/TRBV6-3	CASSLRTGNEKLFF	TGTGCCAGCAGCCTACGAACGGGAAATGAAAAACTGTTTTTT
TRBJ1-3	NA	NA	TRBV7-2	CASSPQESSGNTIYF	TGTGCCAGCAGCCCCCAGGAGAGCTCTGGAAACACCATATATTTT
TRBJ1-1	NA	NA	TRBV6-5	CASSTSTGNTEAFF	TGTGCCAGCAGTACGAGTACAGGGAACACTGAAGCTTTCTTT
TRBJ2-1	NA	few	TRBV21-1	CASPEGRQGRYEQFF	TGTGCCAGCCCTGAAGGGAGACAGGGGCGGTATGAGCAGTTCTTC
TRBJ2-1	TRBD1	NA	TRBV18	CATRDRGNFNEQFF	TGTGCCACCCGGGACAGGGGGAATTTCAATGAGCAGTTCTTC
TRBJ1-2	NA	NA	TRBV6-2/TRBV6-3	CASSYLGRGRTGGGYTF	TGTGCCAGCAGTTACCTGGGCAGGGGCCGCACGGGAGGTGGCTACACCTTC
TRBJ1-1	NA	NA	TRBV7-9	CASSTRDRGEAFF	TGTGCCAGCAGCACCAGGGACCGTGGTGAAGCTTTCTTT
TRBJ2-7	NA	NA	TRBV7-9	CASSLEGARYEQYF	TGTGCCAGCAGCTTAGAAGGGGCCCGATACGAGCAGTACTTC
TRBJ1-5	NA	NA	TRBV6-5	CASSYGSRSNQPQHF	TGTGCCAGCAGCTACGGGTCCCGTAGCAATCAGCCCCAGCATTTT
TRBJ2-6	TRBD1	NA	TRBV27	CASSLQGAISGANVLTF	TGTGCCAGCAGTTTGCAGGGGGCCATATCGGGGGCCAACGTCCTGACTTTC
TRBJ2-1	TRBD2	NA	TRBV18	CASSVGGASNEQFF	TGTGCCAGCTCTGTCGGGGGGGCCTCAAACGAGCAGTTCTTC
TRBJ1-3	NA	NA	TRBV18	CASSHGQSSGNTIYF	TGTGCCAGCTCACATGGACAGAGCTCTGGAAACACCATATATTTT
TRBJ1-6	NA	NA	TRBV2	CASSETNSPLHF	TGTGCCAGCAGTGAAACTAATTCACCCCTCCACTTT
TRBJ1-2	TRBD1	NA	TRBV19	CASSSGTGNYGYTF	TGTGCCAGTAGCTCCGGGACAGGGAACTATGGCTACACCTTC
TRBJ1-5	NA	once	TRBV6-5	CASSSRLGLSNQPQHF	TGTGCCAGCAGTTCAAGGCTAGGGTTGAGCAATCAGCCCCAGCATTTT
TRBJ1-4	NA	NA	TRBV27	CASSLTANEKLFF	TGTGCCAGCAGCCTCACCGCAAATGAAAAACTGTTTTTT
TRBJ1-5	NA	NA	TRBV15	CATSAQSYRSGVAQHF	TGTGCCACCAGCGCCCAGTCGTACAGGTCCGGGGTAGCCCAGCATTTT
TRBJ1-6	NA	NA	TRBV9	CASSVDPVTGNSPLHF	TGTGCCAGCAGCGTAGATCCCGTGACGGGAAATTCACCCCTCCACTTT
TRBJ1-1	TRBD1	NA	TRBV28	CASSSGGTTEAFF	TGTGCCAGCTCCTCAGGGGGCACCACTGAAGCTTTCTTT
TRBJ1-1	NA	few	TRBV7-3	CASSLHGSNTEAFF	TGTGCCAGCAGCTTGCACGGATCGAACACTGAAGCTTTCTTT
TRBJ2-5	NA	NA	TRBV28	CASTGFQETQYF	TGTGCCTCAACAGGCTTTCAAGAGACCCAGTACTTC
TRBJ1-3	TRBD1	NA	TRBV7-3	CASSLTGASSGNTIYF	TGTGCCAGCAGCTTGACAGGGGCAAGCTCTGGAAACACCATATATTTT
TRBJ2-7	NA	NA	TRBV6-6	CASSYDPSEQYF	TGTGCCAGCAGTTACGACCCATCCGAGCAGTACTTC